This TCR beta chain was identified in a study of cytomegalovirus exposure and HLA in healthy donors. PCR was performed using 60 Vbeta and 13 Jbeta primers. The table came from immunoSEQ multiplex PCR; TCRdb's copy has only in-frame clones and leaves some out. The sample table includes about 160,000 clones. Trimming removed 6 bases from V and 7 bases from J; junction bases left unmatched: 8. The CDR3 sequence is 16 residues long. Germline V gene data show CDR1 as SGHDT and CDR2 as YYEEEE. Donors showed nominal health when sampled, although they likely had unrecorded immune exposures. The TCR sequence derives from a woman between 55 and 75 years old in good health and CMV-seronegative. The sequenced material came from PBMCs. This chain connects TRBV5-6 to TRBJ2-1; 15 bases are shared with TRBD2. CDR3 DNA: TGTGCCAGCATCCGGACTAGCGGGAGGGCCGGGAATGAGCAGTTCTTC. It yields the protein CASIRTSGRAGNEQFF.